This T cell receptor (beta chain) appears in the sequencing data of a study of early T cells in non-severe SARS-CoV-2 infection. About the study: Sequencing of bulk RNA from unsorted whole blood was done, without chain pairing.

The table lists this clonotype with many counts. The antigen is undetermined. Researchers attached unique molecular identifiers to individual cDNA molecules. TCRdb ran MiXCR on the 5' RACE reads and lists one entry per CDR3 protein. Altogether 75,000 to 80,000 distinct CDR3 sequences are present, 11% being singletons, with the ten largest covering around 12%. General study points: Clonotype matching in VDJdb favored anti-spike CD8 responses and did not capture private and CD4 specificities.

This clonotype originated in an adult who was a healthcare worker with PCR-confirmed SARS-CoV-2 infection or an uninfected control (not recorded which). Sequencing was performed on whole blood, taken at baseline.

CDR3 DNA: TGTGCCAGCAGTTCCGGGCGCACCTACGAGCAGTACTTC. Translation: CASSSGRTYEQYF. The chain combines TRBV6-2 or TRBV6-3 with TRBJ2-7; D gene ambiguous. V lost 4 bases, J lost 2 bases, and 9 bases lay in between. Germline assignment: CDR1 MNHEY and CDR2 SVGEGT. This CDR3 spans 13 amino acids.